Listed below are T cell receptor beta chains from one sample, sequenced in a study of blood T cell repertoires in COVID-19. The data were produced by immunoSEQ multiplex PCR, yet TCRdb's version contains in-frame clones alone and is incomplete. The sample consists of some 110,000 clones, roughly 83% of them appearing once. The sample comprised peripheral blood. The receptors were sampled from a woman between 65 and 79 years old with acute or convalescent COVID-19. CDR3s include the opening cysteine and the closing phenylalanine or tryptophan. Fields, in order: J gene, D gene, V gene, clone size, CDR3 protein, CDR3 DNA. A D gene is named only where the DNA matches it firmly. A row's size may be missing; if present it is once, few, many or a size class.

j_call: TRBJ2-7; d_call: NA; v_call: TRBV5-1; clone_size: few; cdr3_aa: CASSLLGNSYEQYF; cdr3_nt: TGCGCCAGCAGCTTGTTGGGCAACAGCTACGAGCAGTACTTC
j_call: TRBJ1-2; d_call: NA; v_call: TRBV24-1; clone_size: once; cdr3_aa: CATSAGEDFDSGGYTF; cdr3_nt: TGTGCCACCAGTGCGGGGGAAGACTTTGATTCGGGAGGCTACACCTTC
j_call: TRBJ2-7; d_call: NA; v_call: TRBV3-1/TRBV3-2; clone_size: NA; cdr3_aa: CASSQDAGGGEQYF; cdr3_nt: TGTGCCAGCAGCCAAGACGCCGGGGGAGGCGAGCAGTACTTC
j_call: TRBJ1-6; d_call: TRBD1; v_call: TRBV6-4; clone_size: NA; cdr3_aa: CASSRFGDRGGSPLHF; cdr3_nt: TGTGCCAGCAGTAGGTTCGGGGACAGGGGTGGTTCACCCCTCCACTTT
j_call: TRBJ1-4; d_call: NA; v_call: TRBV25-1; clone_size: NA; cdr3_aa: CASSEFGANEKLFF; cdr3_nt: TGTGCCAGCAGTGAATTCGGGGCTAATGAAAAACTGTTTTTT
j_call: TRBJ2-7; d_call: TRBD2; v_call: TRBV6-5; clone_size: NA; cdr3_aa: CASRTSGTYEQYF; cdr3_nt: TGTGCCAGCAGGACTAGCGGGACCTACGAGCAGTACTTC
j_call: TRBJ2-6; d_call: TRBD1; v_call: TRBV5-4; clone_size: NA; cdr3_aa: CASSSRTGSSGANVLTF; cdr3_nt: TGTGCCAGCAGCTCGCGGACAGGAAGCTCTGGGGCCAACGTCCTGACTTTC
j_call: TRBJ2-3; d_call: TRBD2; v_call: TRBV19; clone_size: NA; cdr3_aa: CASSGIASGGTDTQYF; cdr3_nt: TGTGCCAGTAGTGGGATCGCAAGCGGGGGTACAGATACGCAGTATTTT
j_call: TRBJ1-2; d_call: NA; v_call: TRBV19; clone_size: NA; cdr3_aa: CASSSPDIYYGYTF; cdr3_nt: TGTGCCAGTAGTAGCCCGGACATCTACTATGGCTACACCTTC
j_call: TRBJ1-4; d_call: NA; v_call: TRBV28; clone_size: NA; cdr3_aa: CASSAQGLQGEKLFF; cdr3_nt: TGTGCCAGCAGTGCCCAGGGGTTACAAGGTGAAAAACTGTTTTTT
j_call: TRBJ2-2; d_call: TRBD1; v_call: TRBV28; clone_size: NA; cdr3_aa: CASTRDRNTGELFF; cdr3_nt: TGTGCCAGCACCCGGGACAGGAACACCGGGGAGCTGTTTTTT
j_call: TRBJ2-2; d_call: TRBD1; v_call: TRBV19; clone_size: NA; cdr3_aa: CASSGQGATGELFF; cdr3_nt: TGTGCCAGTAGTGGACAGGGGGCGACCGGGGAGCTGTTTTTT
j_call: TRBJ2-5; d_call: TRBD1; v_call: TRBV28; clone_size: NA; cdr3_aa: CASSHTSGGGLETQYF; cdr3_nt: TGTGCCAGCAGTCACACATCAGGGGGCGGATTAGAGACCCAGTACTTC
j_call: TRBJ2-5; d_call: TRBD1; v_call: TRBV5-1; clone_size: NA; cdr3_aa: CASSFDRGDETQYF; cdr3_nt: TGCGCCAGCAGCTTTGACAGGGGGGACGAGACCCAGTACTTC
j_call: TRBJ2-5; d_call: NA; v_call: TRBV4-2; clone_size: few; cdr3_aa: CASSQDKRSRGETQYF; cdr3_nt: TGTGCCAGCAGCCAAGATAAGAGGTCCCGGGGAGAGACCCAGTACTTC
j_call: TRBJ2-7; d_call: TRBD1; v_call: TRBV29-1; clone_size: NA; cdr3_aa: CSVAQGYEQYF; cdr3_nt: TGCAGCGTCGCACAGGGGTACGAGCAGTACTTC
j_call: TRBJ2-7; d_call: TRBD2; v_call: TRBV29-1; clone_size: NA; cdr3_aa: CSVYGTSGAYEQYF; cdr3_nt: TGCAGCGTTTATGGGACTAGCGGGGCCTACGAGCAGTACTTC
j_call: TRBJ2-2; d_call: NA; v_call: TRBV2; clone_size: NA; cdr3_aa: CASRTQGTPTGELFF; cdr3_nt: TGTGCCAGCAGGACCCAGGGAACACCCACCGGGGAGCTGTTTTTT
j_call: TRBJ2-3; d_call: NA; v_call: TRBV15; clone_size: NA; cdr3_aa: CATHEGGADTQYF; cdr3_nt: TGTGCCACTCATGAAGGGGGAGCAGATACGCAGTATTTT
j_call: TRBJ1-2; d_call: TRBD1; v_call: TRBV7-2; clone_size: NA; cdr3_aa: CASSSSGTGVRGYTF; cdr3_nt: TGTGCCAGCAGCTCATCCGGGACAGGGGTCCGGGGCTACACCTTC
j_call: TRBJ2-7; d_call: TRBD1; v_call: TRBV19; clone_size: NA; cdr3_aa: CASSVDRDSYEQYF; cdr3_nt: TGTGCCAGTAGTGTGGACAGGGACTCCTACGAGCAGTACTTC
j_call: TRBJ2-1; d_call: NA; v_call: TRBV15; clone_size: once; cdr3_aa: CATANTGTSNEQFF; cdr3_nt: TGTGCCACCGCAAATACGGGGACTTCCAATGAGCAGTTCTTC
j_call: TRBJ1-5; d_call: NA; v_call: TRBV18; clone_size: NA; cdr3_aa: CASSPGDSNQPQHF; cdr3_nt: TGTGCCAGCTCACCAGGAGATAGCAATCAGCCCCAGCATTTT
j_call: TRBJ2-1; d_call: TRBD2; v_call: TRBV19; clone_size: NA; cdr3_aa: CASTVVAGGDNEQFF; cdr3_nt: TGTGCCAGTACCGTAGTAGCGGGGGGAGATAATGAGCAGTTCTTC
j_call: TRBJ2-3; d_call: TRBD2; v_call: TRBV5-1; clone_size: few; cdr3_aa: CASSLEAGEADTQYF; cdr3_nt: TGCGCCAGCAGCTTGGAGGCGGGGGAGGCAGATACGCAGTATTTT
j_call: TRBJ2-7; d_call: NA; v_call: TRBV2; clone_size: once; cdr3_aa: CASSATASYEQYF; cdr3_nt: TGTGCCAGCAGTGCGACAGCCTCCTACGAGCAGTACTTC
j_call: TRBJ1-6; d_call: NA; v_call: TRBV2; clone_size: NA; cdr3_aa: CASKGEGNSPLHF; cdr3_nt: TGTGCCAGCAAGGGGGAGGGTAATTCACCCCTCCACTTT
j_call: TRBJ2-1; d_call: TRBD2; v_call: TRBV5-1; clone_size: NA; cdr3_aa: CASTPSGGNEQFF; cdr3_nt: TGCGCCAGCACTCCTAGCGGGGGCAATGAGCAGTTCTTC
j_call: TRBJ2-1; d_call: TRBD2; v_call: TRBV9; clone_size: medium-sized; cdr3_aa: CASSGSLAGGGDEQFF; cdr3_nt: TGTGCCAGCAGCGGGTCTCTAGCGGGAGGGGGGGATGAGCAGTTCTTC
j_call: TRBJ2-7; d_call: NA; v_call: TRBV19; clone_size: NA; cdr3_aa: CASRSGYEQYF; cdr3_nt: TGTGCCAGTAGAAGCGGGTACGAGCAGTACTTC
j_call: TRBJ1-5; d_call: NA; v_call: TRBV3-1/TRBV3-2; clone_size: NA; cdr3_aa: CASSQDWGSDQPQHF; cdr3_nt: TGTGCCAGCAGCCAAGATTGGGGCAGCGATCAGCCCCAGCATTTT